The rows below give T cell receptor beta chains drawn from one sample of a study of glioma-infiltrating T cells after dendritic cell vaccination. Only in-frame clones appear in the TCRdb table, and some are missing; sequencing was by immunoSEQ multiplex PCR. The table has fewer than 85,000 clones, 81% seen once; the top ten hold 7.9%. This material consisted of blood, taken before dendritic cell vaccination. These TCRs come from a human donor with glioblastoma. Each CDR3 is given with its conserved first and last residue. The D gene is left open where the match is weak. Expanded clones get a size class; other rows say once, few or many, or leave the size out.

d_gene	j_gene	len	abundance	v_gene	CDR3aa	CDR3nt
-	TRBJ1-1	15	few	TRBV19	CASSFTRESNTEAFF	TGTGCCAGTAGTTTCACCCGGGAGTCGAACACTGAAGCTTTCTTT
TRBD1	TRBJ1-4	15	-	TRBV18	CASSLAPDRGRKVFF	TGTGCCAGCTCACTGGCCCCTGACAGGGGGCGCAAAGTGTTTTTT
-	TRBJ2-7	13	once	TRBV11-2	CASSLTPTYEQYF	TGTGCCAGCAGCCTGACTCCGACCTACGAGCAGTACTTC
TRBD1	TRBJ2-7	16	-	TRBV2	CASSLARDRGLNEQYF	TGTGCCAGCAGTTTGGCCCGGGACAGGGGCTTGAATGAGCAGTACTTC
TRBD1	TRBJ1-2	12	-	TRBV2	CASKRTGYGYTF	TGTGCCAGCAAAAGGACAGGGTATGGCTACACCTTC
-	TRBJ1-1	13	-	TRBV6-1	CASSETFNTEAFF	TGTGCCAGCAGTGAGACATTTAACACTGAAGCTTTCTTT
TRBD2	TRBJ2-1	16	-	TRBV9	CASSVVPAGGQSEQFF	TGTGCCAGCAGCGTAGTTCCAGCGGGGGGGCAGAGTGAGCAGTTCTTC
-	TRBJ2-3	15	few	TRBV14	CASSRERASTDTQYF	TGTGCCAGCAGCCGGGAGCGGGCAAGCACAGATACGCAGTATTTT
-	TRBJ2-3	12	-	TRBV5-1	CASSPNTDTQYF	TGCGCCAGCAGCCCAAACACAGATACGCAGTATTTT
-	TRBJ2-3	15	-	TRBV15	CATSFQTGRTDTQYF	TGTGCCACCAGCTTTCAGACAGGGAGGACAGATACGCAGTATTTT
TRBD1	TRBJ1-2	13	-	TRBV29-1	CSVPPDRGNGYTF	TGCAGCGTTCCTCCGGACAGGGGGAATGGCTACACCTTC
-	TRBJ2-7	13	-	TRBV7-3	CASSVQGRSEQYF	TGTGCCAGCAGCGTACAGGGTCGCTCCGAGCAGTACTTC
-	TRBJ1-3	15	-	TRBV7-2	CASSLVRTRGNTIYF	TGTGCCAGCAGCTTAGTAAGGACAAGAGGAAACACCATATATTTT
TRBD1	TRBJ1-5	14	-	TRBV5-6	CASSTRDRVQPQHF	TGTGCCAGCAGCACCCGGGACAGGGTTCAGCCCCAGCATTTT
-	TRBJ1-1	16	once	TRBV9	CASSVEQGRVFTEAFF	TGTGCCAGCAGCGTAGAACAGGGTCGGGTGTTCACTGAAGCTTTCTTT
TRBD2	TRBJ2-7	16	few	TRBV11-2	CASSLDLSGVRYEQYF	TGTGCCAGCAGCTTAGATCTGAGCGGGGTTCGGTACGAGCAGTACTTC
TRBD2	TRBJ2-5	16	-	TRBV7-3	CASSAIAGVEEETQYF	TGTGCCAGCAGCGCTATAGCGGGGGTGGAGGAAGAGACCCAGTACTTC
-	TRBJ1-5	14	many	TRBV7-2	CASSSGDSNQPQHF	TGTGCCAGCAGCTCAGGGGATTCGAATCAGCCCCAGCATTTT
-	TRBJ1-3	19	-	TRBV4-2	CASSQGRGDTTLSGNTIYF	TGTGCCAGCAGCCAAGGGCGGGGGGATACTACCTTATCTGGAAACACCATATATTTT
-	TRBJ1-4	15	-	TRBV18	CASSPPIGAGEKLFF	TGTGCCAGCTCACCACCGATAGGGGCTGGGGAAAAACTGTTTTTT
-	TRBJ1-5	17	-	TRBV19	CASSIDPAGRNFQPQHF	TGTGCCAGTAGTATAGATCCGGCGGGACGGAATTTTCAGCCCCAGCATTTT
TRBD1	TRBJ2-1	15	-	TRBV5-1	CASSSTGGTYNEQFF	TGCGCCAGCAGCTCTACAGGGGGCACCTACAATGAGCAGTTCTTC
-	TRBJ1-3	16	few	TRBV2	CASSGSGVRSGNTIYF	TGTGCCAGCAGTGGTTCGGGGGTTCGCTCTGGAAACACCATATATTTT
TRBD2	TRBJ2-1	13	-	TRBV9	CASSAGLAGKQFF	TGTGCCAGCAGCGCGGGGTTAGCGGGGAAGCAGTTCTTC
-	TRBJ2-7	15	few	TRBV4-1	CASSRAAGPSYEQYF	TGTGCCAGCAGCCGAGCGGCGGGTCCGTCCTACGAGCAGTACTTC